This is a list of T cell receptor beta chains from one sample in a study of CD8 T cells in ankylosing spondylitis. TCRdb analysed the 5' RACE reads with MiXCR anew, one entry per CDR3 protein. The table has roughly 440,000 distinct CDR3 sequences, about 15% seen once. The specimen was blood, either unsorted or a sorted T cell fraction (not recorded which). The receptors originated from a male donor with ankylosing spondylitis. Both conserved end residues are part of each CDR3. D genes are given only for firm matches. Only part of the rows carry a size: once, few, many, or a class if the clone is expanded.

clone_size: -; v_call: TRBV9; j_call: TRBJ2-7; d_call: TRBD1; cdr3_aa: CASSRGQTYEQYF; cdr3_nt: TGTGCCAGCAGCAGGGGACAGACCTACGAGCAGTACTTC
clone_size: few; v_call: TRBV20-1; j_call: TRBJ1-6; d_call: -; cdr3_aa: CSASPRGDSPLHF; cdr3_nt: TGCAGTGCTAGTCCCAGGGGAGATTCACCCCTCCACTTT
clone_size: few; v_call: TRBV27; j_call: TRBJ2-3; d_call: TRBD1; cdr3_aa: CASSSRQGAPDTQYF; cdr3_nt: TGTGCCAGCAGTTCAAGACAGGGGGCCCCAGATACGCAGTATTTT
clone_size: -; v_call: TRBV18; j_call: TRBJ2-1; d_call: TRBD1; cdr3_aa: CASSPSGTGGQEQFF; cdr3_nt: TGTGCCAGCTCTCCCTCCGGGACAGGGGGCCAAGAGCAGTTCTTC
clone_size: few; v_call: TRBV6-2/TRBV6-3; j_call: TRBJ2-7; d_call: TRBD1; cdr3_aa: CASSYGGQGPYEQYF; cdr3_nt: TGTGCCAGCAGTTACGGGGGACAGGGCCCCTACGAGCAGTACTTC
clone_size: -; v_call: TRBV7-7; j_call: TRBJ1-4; d_call: -; cdr3_aa: CASSLGDKGEKLFF; cdr3_nt: TGTGCTAGCAGCCTCGGTGATAAAGGCGAAAAACTGTTTTTT
clone_size: many; v_call: TRBV29-1; j_call: TRBJ1-4; d_call: -; cdr3_aa: CSVGGQGGEKLFF; cdr3_nt: TGCAGCGTTGGAGGGCAAGGGGGTGAAAAACTGTTTTTT
clone_size: few; v_call: TRBV29-1; j_call: TRBJ2-1; d_call: -; cdr3_aa: CSVVDPDYNEQFF; cdr3_nt: TGCAGCGTTGTAGACCCAGACTACAATGAGCAGTTCTTC
clone_size: -; v_call: TRBV4-3; j_call: TRBJ2-2; d_call: TRBD1; cdr3_aa: CASSPQPGTGTGGELFF; cdr3_nt: TGCGCCAGCAGCCCGCAACCCGGGACAGGGACTGGCGGGGAGCTGTTTTTT
clone_size: -; v_call: TRBV7-9; j_call: TRBJ1-1; d_call: TRBD1; cdr3_aa: CASSFLGQGGGEAFF; cdr3_nt: TGTGCCAGCAGCTTTTTGGGACAGGGCGGTGGTGAAGCTTTCTTT
clone_size: -; v_call: TRBV12-3/TRBV12-4; j_call: TRBJ1-4; d_call: -; cdr3_aa: CASSQRGQGDGKLFF; cdr3_nt: TGTGCCAGCAGCCAAAGGGGACAAGGGGATGGAAAACTGTTTTTT
clone_size: -; v_call: TRBV6-1; j_call: TRBJ1-1; d_call: -; cdr3_aa: CASSTVMNTEAFF; cdr3_nt: TGTGCCAGCAGTACCGTTATGAACACTGAAGCTTTCTTT
clone_size: -; v_call: TRBV14; j_call: TRBJ2-1; d_call: -; cdr3_aa: CASSLQLGAGNEQFF; cdr3_nt: TGTGCCAGCAGCCTCCAGCTCGGGGCGGGCAATGAGCAGTTCTTC
clone_size: -; v_call: TRBV7-2; j_call: TRBJ2-5; d_call: -; cdr3_aa: CASTPSLQETQYF; cdr3_nt: TGTGCCAGCACCCCAAGTCTCCAAGAGACCCAGTACTTC
clone_size: -; v_call: TRBV20-1; j_call: TRBJ1-1; d_call: -; cdr3_aa: CSARPVVNTEAFF; cdr3_nt: TGCAGTGCTAGACCGGTGGTGAACACTGAAGCTTTCTTT
clone_size: few; v_call: TRBV4-2; j_call: TRBJ2-3; d_call: -; cdr3_aa: CASSQDSAHGDTQYF; cdr3_nt: TGTGCCAGCAGCCAAGATTCAGCCCACGGGGATACGCAGTATTTT
clone_size: -; v_call: TRBV5-1; j_call: TRBJ2-3; d_call: -; cdr3_aa: CASGRAPDTQYF; cdr3_nt: TGCGCCAGCGGCCGGGCCCCAGATACGCAGTATTTT
clone_size: few; v_call: TRBV20-1; j_call: TRBJ1-1; d_call: -; cdr3_aa: CSARPTGSDTEAFF; cdr3_nt: TGCAGTGCTAGGCCTACAGGGTCGGACACTGAAGCTTTCTTT
clone_size: few; v_call: TRBV24-1; j_call: TRBJ2-1; d_call: TRBD2; cdr3_aa: CATSVASGASYNEQFF; cdr3_nt: TGTGCCACCAGTGTGGCTAGCGGTGCATCCTACAATGAGCAGTTCTTC
clone_size: few; v_call: TRBV7-2; j_call: TRBJ2-7; d_call: -; cdr3_aa: CASSSPRSSYEQYF; cdr3_nt: TGTGCCAGCAGCTCCCCCAGGAGCTCCTACGAGCAGTACTTC
clone_size: many; v_call: TRBV29-1; j_call: TRBJ2-1; d_call: -; cdr3_aa: CSVEPSSYNEQFF; cdr3_nt: TGCAGCGTGGAACCGAGCTCCTACAATGAGCAGTTCTTC
clone_size: -; v_call: TRBV5-1; j_call: TRBJ2-1; d_call: TRBD1; cdr3_aa: CASSRDSGSLNEQFF; cdr3_nt: TGCGCCAGCAGCCGGGACAGTGGTAGCCTCAATGAGCAGTTCTTC
clone_size: -; v_call: TRBV6-1; j_call: TRBJ2-7; d_call: -; cdr3_aa: CASSRVFPPLEQYF; cdr3_nt: TGTGCCAGCAGTCGAGTTTTTCCCCCTCTCGAGCAGTACTTC
clone_size: -; v_call: TRBV29-1; j_call: TRBJ1-1; d_call: -; cdr3_aa: CSAGRMNTEAFF; cdr3_nt: TGCAGCGCTGGAAGGATGAACACTGAAGCTTTCTTT
clone_size: -; v_call: TRBV4-3; j_call: TRBJ2-1; d_call: TRBD1; cdr3_aa: CASSQADRDYNEQFF; cdr3_nt: TGCGCCAGCAGCCAAGCCGACAGGGACTACAATGAGCAGTTCTTC
clone_size: -; v_call: TRBV24-1; j_call: TRBJ2-3; d_call: -; cdr3_aa: CATSGAGTDTQYF; cdr3_nt: TGTGCCACCAGTGGGGCCGGCACAGATACGCAGTATTTT
clone_size: -; v_call: TRBV18; j_call: TRBJ1-3; d_call: -; cdr3_aa: CASSPRGNTIYF; cdr3_nt: TGTGCCAGCTCACCAAGAGGAAACACCATATATTTT
clone_size: few; v_call: TRBV6-1; j_call: TRBJ1-2; d_call: -; cdr3_aa: CASSDMIGYTF; cdr3_nt: TGTGCCAGCAGTGATATGATCGGCTACACCTTC
clone_size: once; v_call: TRBV6-2/TRBV6-3; j_call: TRBJ2-1; d_call: -; cdr3_aa: CASSLGERLYEQFF; cdr3_nt: TGTGCCAGCAGTTTGGGGGAGCGCCTGTATGAGCAGTTCTTC
clone_size: few; v_call: TRBV7-2; j_call: TRBJ1-1; d_call: -; cdr3_aa: CASSLEPDSMNTEAFF; cdr3_nt: TGTGCCAGCAGCTTAGAGCCGGACAGTATGAACACTGAAGCTTTCTTT
clone_size: few; v_call: TRBV11-2; j_call: TRBJ2-7; d_call: -; cdr3_aa: CASSSPLNEQYF; cdr3_nt: TGTGCCAGCAGCTCCCCACTGAACGAGCAGTACTTC
clone_size: -; v_call: TRBV20-1; j_call: TRBJ1-5; d_call: TRBD1; cdr3_aa: CSATKQGGTSNQPQHF; cdr3_nt: TGCAGTGCCACAAAACAGGGGGGGACTAGCAATCAGCCCCAGCATTTT